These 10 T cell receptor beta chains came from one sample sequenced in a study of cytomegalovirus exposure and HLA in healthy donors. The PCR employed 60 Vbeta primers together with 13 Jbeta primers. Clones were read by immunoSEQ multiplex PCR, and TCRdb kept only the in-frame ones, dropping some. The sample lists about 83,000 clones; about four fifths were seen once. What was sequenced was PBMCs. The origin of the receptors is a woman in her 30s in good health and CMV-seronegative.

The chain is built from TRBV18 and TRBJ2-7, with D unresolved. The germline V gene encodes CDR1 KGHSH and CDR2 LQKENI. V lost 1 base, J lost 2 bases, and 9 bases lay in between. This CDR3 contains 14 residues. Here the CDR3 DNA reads TGTGCCAGCTCACCACTCTCGGGTCCCTACGAGCAGTACTTC. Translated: CASSPLSGPYEQYF. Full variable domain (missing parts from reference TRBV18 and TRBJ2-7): NAGVMQNPRHLVRRRGQEARLRCSPMKGHSHVYWYRQLPEEGLKFMVYLQKENIIDESGMPKERFSAEFPKEGPSILRIQQVVRGDSAAYFCASSPLSGPYEQYFGPGTRLTVT.

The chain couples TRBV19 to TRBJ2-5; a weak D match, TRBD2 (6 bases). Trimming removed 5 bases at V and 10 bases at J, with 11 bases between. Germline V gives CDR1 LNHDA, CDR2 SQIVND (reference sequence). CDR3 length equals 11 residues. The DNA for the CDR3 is TGTGCCAGTAGTCCGGGACTGGTCCAGTACTTC. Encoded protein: CASSPGLVQYF.

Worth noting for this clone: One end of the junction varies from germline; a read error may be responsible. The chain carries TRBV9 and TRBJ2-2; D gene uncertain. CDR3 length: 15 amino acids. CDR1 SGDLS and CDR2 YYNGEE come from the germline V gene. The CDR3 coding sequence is TGTGCCAGCAGCGTAGATCCGACAAACAACGGGGAGCTGTTTTTT. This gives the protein CASSVDPTNNGELFF.

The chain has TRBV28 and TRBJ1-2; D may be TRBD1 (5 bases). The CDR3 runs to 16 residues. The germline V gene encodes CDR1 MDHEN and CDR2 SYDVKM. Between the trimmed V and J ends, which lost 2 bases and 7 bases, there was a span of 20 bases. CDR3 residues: CASSLRAGRVYSGYTF. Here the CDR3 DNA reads TGTGCCAGCAGTTTACGGGCAGGGAGGGTATATAGTGGCTACACCTTC.

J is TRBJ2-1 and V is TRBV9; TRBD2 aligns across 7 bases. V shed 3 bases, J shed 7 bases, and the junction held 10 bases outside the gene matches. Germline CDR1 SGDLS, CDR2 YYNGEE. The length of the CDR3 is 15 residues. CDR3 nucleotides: TGTGCCAGCAGCGCACGCGGGAGTGCGGAAAATGAGCAGTTCTTC. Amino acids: CASSARGSAENEQFF. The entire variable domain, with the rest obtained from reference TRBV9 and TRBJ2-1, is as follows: DSGVTQTPKHLITATGQRVTLRCSPRSGDLSVYWYQQSLDQGLQFLIQYYNGEERAKGNILERFSAQQFPDLHSELNLSSLELGDSALYFCASSARGSAENEQFFGPGTRLTVL.

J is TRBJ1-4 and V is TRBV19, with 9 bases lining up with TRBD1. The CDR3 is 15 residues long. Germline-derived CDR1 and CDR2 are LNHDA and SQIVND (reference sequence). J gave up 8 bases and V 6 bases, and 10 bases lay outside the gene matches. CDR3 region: CASSPGDRGREKLFF. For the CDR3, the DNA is TGTGCCAGTAGCCCCGGAGACAGGGGGAGAGAAAAACTGTTTTTT.

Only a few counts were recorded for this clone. The CDR3 spells CASRFTQGAHTEAFF. The CDR3 DNA reads as TGTGCCAGCAGATTTACACAGGGGGCGCACACTGAAGCTTTCTTT. The genes are TRBV6-1 and TRBJ1-1; 9 nucleotides match TRBD1. The CDR3 loop spans 15 amino acids. Germline CDR1 is MNHNS and CDR2 is SASEGT. V gave up 6 bases and J gave up 3 bases; unmatched junction bases: 8.

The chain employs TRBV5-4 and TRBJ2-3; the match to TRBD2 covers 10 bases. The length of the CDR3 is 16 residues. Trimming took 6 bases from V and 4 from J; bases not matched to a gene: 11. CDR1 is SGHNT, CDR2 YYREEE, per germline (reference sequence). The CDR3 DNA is TGTGCCAGCAACAAGGCTAGCGGGAGTAGGGCAGATACGCAGTATTTT. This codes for CASNKASGSRADTQYF.

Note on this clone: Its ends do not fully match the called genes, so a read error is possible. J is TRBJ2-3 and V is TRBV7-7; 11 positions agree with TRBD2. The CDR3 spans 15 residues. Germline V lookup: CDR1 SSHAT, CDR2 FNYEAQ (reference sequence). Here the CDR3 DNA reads TGTGCTAGCAGTTTAGCGGGAGGGCCGGGGGATACGCAGTATTTT. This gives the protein CASSLAGGPGDTQYF.

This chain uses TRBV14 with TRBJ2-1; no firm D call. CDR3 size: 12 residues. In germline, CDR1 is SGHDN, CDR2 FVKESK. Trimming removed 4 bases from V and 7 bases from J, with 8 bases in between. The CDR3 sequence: CASSRSPNEQFF. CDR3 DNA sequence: TGTGCCAGCAGCCGCAGTCCTAATGAGCAGTTCTTC.